This T cell receptor (beta chain) was recorded in a study of blood T cell repertoires in COVID-19. Generated by immunoSEQ multiplex PCR, the TCRdb table keeps only in-frame clones and is missing some. The sample lists under 450,000 clones, roughly four fifths occurring once. There are 15 residues in the CDR3. Germline CDR1 reads MGHDK; CDR2 reads SYGVNS. Trimming took off 3 bases at V and 3 bases at J, with 14 bases between the two ends. V usage is TRBV25-1 and J usage is TRBJ1-1, with D unclear. The receptor was isolated from a human donor with acute or convalescent COVID-19. The donor label of this sample is uncertain. The sample taken for sequencing was peripheral blood. The CDR3 DNA reads as TGTGCCAGCAGTGACCCTGGAGTAAAGGACACTGAAGCTTTCTTT. This translates into CASSDPGVKDTEAFF.